This entry lists 5 T cell receptor beta chains sequenced from one sample in a study of blood T cell repertoires in COVID-19. Libraries were prepared by immunoSEQ multiplex PCR; TCRdb keeps only in-frame clonotypes and omits some of them. This table has about 190,000 clones, approximately 80% appearing once. The sample was peripheral blood. The receptors derive from a woman aged 50 to 60 with acute or convalescent COVID-19.

There are many counts of this clone. J is TRBJ1-2 and V is TRBV19, with D maybe TRBD1 (6 bases). The CDR3 contains 13 residues. Deletions cut 3 bases from V and 8 bases from J, with 13 bases between. Germline CDR1 and CDR2: LNHDA and SQIVND (reference sequence). Here the CDR3 reads CASSILSGEGYTF. The CDR3 DNA reads as TGTGCCAGTAGTATCCTATCAGGGGAAGGCTACACCTTC. The entire variable domain, with the rest obtained from reference TRBV19 and TRBJ1-2, is as follows: DGGITQSPKYLFRKEGQNVTLSCEQNLNHDAMYWYRQDPGQGLRLIYYSQIVNDFQKGDIAEGYSVSREKKESFPLTVTSAQKNPTAFYLCASSILSGEGYTFGSGTRLTVV.

The chain joins TRBV6-5 to TRBJ1-1, with D tentatively TRBD1 (6 bases). Trimming shortened V by 2 bases and J by 5 bases, and 12 bases separated the two germline ends. In germline, CDR1 is MNHEY, CDR2 SVGAGI. CDR3 length: 14 amino acids. CDR3 protein: CASSYRQGGTEAFF. The CDR3 DNA reads as TGTGCCAGCAGTTACCGGCAAGGGGGTACTGAAGCTTTCTTT.

The chain combines TRBV11-3 with TRBJ2-3, with 10 bases identical to TRBD2. The V gene end was trimmed by 5 bases and the J gene end by 2 bases; junction bases not matched to a gene: 4. This CDR3 contains 15 residues. Germline CDR1 reads SGHNT; CDR2 reads YENEEA. Here the CDR3 reads CASSPTSGNTDTQYF. CDR3 coding DNA: TGTGCCAGCAGCCCTACTAGCGGGAACACAGATACGCAGTATTTT. Combining the CDR3 with reference TRBV11-3 and TRBJ2-3 gives the whole variable domain EAGVVQSPRYKIIEKKQPVAFWCNPISGHNTLYWYLQNLGQGPELLIRYENEEAVDDSQLPKDRFSAERLKGVDSTLKIQPAELGDSAVYLCASSPTSGNTDTQYFGPGTRLTVL.

V usage is TRBV5-1 and J usage is TRBJ1-2; 9 positions agree with TRBD1. The CDR3 sequence is 16 residues long. Germline loops: CDR1 SGHRS, CDR2 YFSETQ. After removal of 4 bases from V and 8 bases from J, the junction contained 15 bases not matched to a gene. The CDR3 region has the DNA TGCGCCAGCAGCCCCTACGGCCGGACAGGGGAAGGAGGCTACACCTTC. Its protein product is CASSPYGRTGEGGYTF.

The J gene is TRBJ2-3, the V gene TRBV19, with TRBD1 identical over 11 bases. The CDR3 loop spans 15 amino acids. Unmatched junction bases numbered 5, after V lost 3 bases and J lost 6 bases. The germline gives CDR1 LNHDA, CDR2 SQIVND (reference sequence). The CDR3 DNA sequence: TGTGCCAGTAGTATTGGGACAGGGGGTTTGGATACGCAGTATTTT. Translating gives CASSIGTGGLDTQYF.